This T cell receptor beta chain is from a study of blood T cell repertoires in COVID-19. Study context: PBMCs, B-cell-depleted T cells, or T cells were the source of the cDNA or gDNA that made up the material.

The sample holds one count of this clone. Original data processing: Reference gene primer amplification gave nucleated cell count estimates. The table came from immunoSEQ multiplex PCR; TCRdb's copy has only in-frame clones and leaves some out. The V and J calls and clone size were taken over from that table, and D and trimming were inferred from the DNA. The sample records 250,000 to 300,000 clones, roughly 80% being singletons. The CDR3 contains 14 residues. Germline CDR1 reads LGHNA; CDR2 reads YNFKEQ. Deletions cut 0 bases from V and 5 bases from J, with 10 bases between. Participant ages covered roughly 18 to 89 years across around 22 US areas. The study assigned cohorts using participant-reported clinical history.

The TCR originated in a man aged 50 to 60 who had recovered from COVID-19. Sequencing used PBMCs or T cells enriched from blood (not recorded which). The J gene is TRBJ1-1, the V gene TRBV4-2, with unresolved D. The CDR3 region is CASSQEARGTEAFF. The CDR3 nucleotides read TGTGCCAGCAGCCAAGAAGCACGCGGAACTGAAGCTTTCTTT.